This T cell receptor beta chain was observed in a study of HIV-infected patients and healthy controls. General observations from the study: Significantly higher mean Gini indices appeared in HIV-infected repertoires, possibly reflecting oligoclonality. The authors saw processing only sixteen HIV-infected individuals as a major limitation on generality.

Reverse transcription used 450 to 650 ng RNA and constant-region primers for alpha and beta. Each of the alpha and beta chains got its own library through chain-specific third strand synthesis with indices. A 12-nucleotide barcode per molecule came from two concatenated random hexamers added pre-amplification. TCRdb passed the 5' RACE reads through MiXCR, listing each CDR3 protein once. The table includes fewer than 7,000 distinct CDR3 sequences, roughly 8% detected once. This clonotype showed up many times. Its antigen is still unknown. Roughly three months, about 14 weeks, into antiretroviral therapy, follow-up blood was collected. The repertoire came from unfractionated whole blood and reflected all unsorted peripheral T cells. Trimming stripped 1 base from V and 3 bases from J, with 9 bases between. The CDR3 is 14 residues long. Per the germline V gene, CDR1 is LGHDT and CDR2 is YNNKEL (reference sequence).

V is TRBV3-1 and J is TRBJ1-1; D gene unclear. Sequencing was performed on blood, taken during antiretroviral therapy. The receptor comes from an adult with HIV infection. The CDR3 protein is CASSQAIFYTEAFF. The CDR3 DNA follows: TGTGCCAGCAGCCAAGCAATCTTTTACACTGAAGCTTTCTTT.